The 22 T cell receptor beta chains below were found in one sample sequenced in a study of blood T cell repertoires in COVID-19. Here immunoSEQ multiplex PCR was the method, and the copy in TCRdb shows in-frame clones only, minus some. The table records more than 150,000 clones, around four fifths of them present only once. Material: peripheral blood. The receptors come from a woman older than 75 with active or convalescent COVID-19.

This chain links TRBV11-2 with TRBJ2-5; 7 bases are shared with TRBD2. V lost 1 base to trimming and J lost 4 bases; unmatched junction nucleotides: 6. The CDR3 is 15 amino acids. The germline CDR1 and CDR2 sequences are SGHAT and FQNNGV. CDR3 DNA: TGTGCCAGCAGCTTAGCGACTAGCCTTCGAGAGACCCAGTACTTC. It translates to CASSLATSLRETQYF.

Regarding this clone: Other DNA sequences from this sample encode an identical CDR3 as well. V and J are TRBV5-4 and TRBJ1-2; perhaps TRBD1 as D (6 bases). This CDR3 comprises 15 residues. V was pared by 4 bases and J by 2 bases, with 15 bases between. Per germline, CDR1 SGHNT and CDR2 YYREEE (reference sequence). The CDR3, as DNA: TGTGCCAGCAGCCTACAGGGCCGAGGCAACTATGGCTACACCTTC. Protein: CASSLQGRGNYGYTF.

This clone was recorded only once. The V and J genes are TRBV12-3 or TRBV12-4 and TRBJ2-3, with D possibly matching TRBD2 (6 bases). The CDR3 is made up of 13 amino acids. V lost 6 bases and J lost 2, with 9 bases in between. This CDR3 is CASSRTTTDTQYF. The CDR3 coding sequence is TGTGCCAGCAGCAGGACTACCACAGATACGCAGTATTTT.

The chain links TRBV27 to TRBJ1-5, with TRBD1 as a possible D gene (5 bases). The CDR3 covers 15 residues. The germline gives CDR1 MNHEY, CDR2 SMNVEV (reference sequence). Trimming left V 3 bases short and J 2 bases short, with 11 bases between. In DNA form, the CDR3 reads TGTGCCAGCAGTTTCGGGGGAATAGGCAATCAGCCCCAGCATTTT. It yields the protein CASSFGGIGNQPQHF.

The J gene is TRBJ1-6, the V gene TRBV2; TRBD1 is a possible D gene (6 bases). Trimming took off 8 bases at V and 7 bases at J, with 15 bases between the two ends. Germline V CDR1 and CDR2: SNHLY, FYNNEI. The CDR3 is 14 amino acids. CDR3 amino acids: CASLIERGNSPLHF. DNA for the CDR3: TGTGCCAGCCTAATAGAGAGGGGGAATTCACCCCTCCACTTT.

The chain is built from TRBV6-6 and TRBJ1-2, with 11 nucleotides matching TRBD1. Unmatched junction bases numbered 2, after V lost 8 bases and J lost 3 bases. The CDR3 has 13 residues. CDR1 and CDR2 (germline): MNHNY, SVGAGI (reference sequence). CDR3 sequence (DNA): TGTGCCAGCGGGGACAGGGGGGACTATGGCTACACCTTC. It yields the protein CASGDRGDYGYTF.

This clone was counted between two and nine times. The chain links TRBV5-4 to TRBJ2-2; D uncertain. V lost 0 bases, J lost 0 bases, and 15 bases lay in between. The CDR3 spans 18 residues. Germline CDR1 SGHNT, CDR2 YYREEE (reference sequence). CDR3 DNA sequence: TGTGCCAGCAGCTTGGGTATTGGTGGCGCGGCGAACACCGGGGAGCTGTTTTTT. The encoded protein is CASSLGIGGAANTGELFF.

The chain uses TRBV11-1 and TRBJ2-7; 7 bases match TRBD2. The trim removed 4 bases at V and 0 bases at J, leaving 6 bases unmatched. The length of the CDR3 is 15 residues. CDR1 is SGHAT and CDR2 is FQDESV in the germline V gene (reference sequence). This CDR3 reads CASSWGSGRSYEQYF. The CDR3 bases are TGTGCCAGCAGCTGGGGTAGCGGGCGCTCCTACGAGCAGTACTTC.

This sequence joins TRBV7-2 and TRBJ1-3; D remains unclear. This CDR3 region has 13 residues. Trimming cost V 2 bases and J 5 bases, with 7 bases left between them. Germline V gives CDR1 SGHTA, CDR2 FQGNSA. The CDR3 spells CASSLPDRNTIYF. Here the CDR3 DNA reads TGTGCCAGCAGCTTACCAGATAGAAACACCATATATTTT.

The chain joins TRBV5-1 to TRBJ1-3; TRBD1 might be the D (6 bases). CDR1 is SGHRS and CDR2 is YFSETQ in the germline V gene. The V end lost 0 bases, the J end lost 0 bases, and 7 bases lay between the germline ends. This CDR3 is built from 15 residues. CDR3 residues: CASSLAGDSGNTIYF. CDR3 nucleotide sequence: TGCGCCAGCAGCTTGGCAGGGGACTCTGGAAACACCATATATTTT.

The rearrangement links TRBV19 to TRBJ1-3; 8 bases align to TRBD1. Germline V gene data show CDR1 as LNHDA and CDR2 as SQIVND (reference sequence). The CDR3 sequence is 17 residues long. The V and J ends lost 4 bases and 2 bases, in that order; junction bases with no gene match: 10. In nucleotides, the CDR3 is TGTGCCAGTAGTAAAGGAGGACAGGGAATAGCTGGAAACACCATATATTTT. This codes for CASSKGGQGIAGNTIYF.

This clone has only one observation. The J gene is TRBJ1-2, the V gene TRBV28; no firm D call. This CDR3 spans 12 amino acids. Trimming cost V 7 bases and J 7 bases, with 13 bases left between them. The germline V gene has CDR1 MDHEN and CDR2 SYDVKM. CDR3 protein: CASTAGVSGYTF. CDR3 coding DNA: TGTGCCAGCACCGCCGGGGTATCTGGCTACACCTTC.

A word on this clone: In the same sample, other DNA sequences code for this CDR3. V is TRBV9 and J is TRBJ2-1, with TRBD2 identical over 8 bases. This CDR3 contains 15 residues. Unmatched junction bases numbered 1, after V lost 2 bases and J lost 0 bases. Germline assignment: CDR1 SGDLS and CDR2 YYNGEE. CDR3 sequence (DNA): TGTGCCAGCAGCGTCGGGACTAGCTCCTACAATGAGCAGTTCTTC. This sequence encodes CASSVGTSSYNEQFF.

This clone has a handful of counts. CDR3 in DNA: TGTGCCCCCATCGGCAGGATGAACACTGAAGCTTTCTTT. Residues: CAPIGRMNTEAFF. The chain joins TRBV30 to TRBJ1-1; D gene uncertain. The CDR3 has 13 residues. Germline V gives CDR1 GTSNPN, CDR2 SVGIG (reference sequence). Trimming pared 8 bases from V and 0 bases from J, leaving 13 bases between.

The chain couples TRBV5-4 to TRBJ2-5; 10 bases are shared with TRBD1. The CDR3 runs 16 residues. After removal of 0 bases from V and 3 bases from J, the junction contained 5 bases not matched to a gene. From germline, CDR1 is SGHNT and CDR2 YYREEE (reference sequence). The CDR3 loop reads CASSLGAGQGEETQYF. Written as DNA, the CDR3 is TGTGCCAGCAGCTTGGGGGCCGGACAGGGGGAAGAGACCCAGTACTTC.

This clone was recorded a few times. This chain joins TRBV2 and TRBJ1-4, with 7 nucleotides matching TRBD1. The CDR3 extends over 15 amino acids. Germline V CDR1 and CDR2: SNHLY, FYNNEI. After removal of 6 bases from V and 0 bases from J, the junction contained 4 bases not matched to a gene. The CDR3 DNA sequence: TGTGCCAGCAGCGGACAGGTTGCAACTAATGAAAAACTGTTTTTT. It encodes CASSGQVATNEKLFF.

This rearrangement joins TRBV5-1 to TRBJ2-3; perhaps TRBD2 as D (6 bases). The CDR3 sequence is 15 residues long. Trimming removed 0 bases at V and 6 bases at J, with 14 bases between. Germline CDR1 SGHRS, CDR2 YFSETQ. This chain's CDR3 is CASSLGHGEVDTQYF. Here the CDR3 DNA reads TGCGCCAGCAGCTTGGGACATGGGGAGGTTGATACGCAGTATTTT.

The V call is TRBV2, the J call TRBJ1-2; 11 nucleotides line up with TRBD1. The CDR3 spans 15 residues. CDR1 and CDR2 (germline): SNHLY, FYNNEI. Unmatched junction bases numbered 4, after V lost 5 bases and J lost 2 bases. The CDR3 loop is CASSPDRGLNYGYTF. CDR3 DNA sequence: TGTGCCAGCAGTCCGGACAGGGGGCTAAACTATGGCTACACCTTC.

The chain employs TRBV10-3 and TRBJ1-5; 8 bases align to TRBD1. Unmatched junction bases numbered 4, after V lost 0 bases and J lost 9 bases. CDR3 length equals 14 residues. The germline V gene encodes CDR1 ENHRY and CDR2 SYGVKD. The CDR3 bases are TGTGCCATCAGTGAGTCGACAGGGGCTTCGCCCCAGCATTTT. This codes for CAISESTGASPQHF.

This sequence joins TRBV24-1 and TRBJ2-3, with D tentatively TRBD2 (6 bases). The CDR3 sequence is 14 residues long. V gave up 9 bases and J gave up 3 bases, with 15 bases separating them. Per the germline V gene, CDR1 is KGHDR and CDR2 is SFDVKD. In DNA form, the CDR3 reads TGTGCCACCCAATCGCGGGGCCCGACAGATACGCAGTATTTT. Protein product: CATQSRGPTDTQYF.

This clone was observed a handful of times. The rearrangement links TRBV4-1 to TRBJ1-4, with D unresolved. Germline V gene data show CDR1 as MGHRA and CDR2 as YSYEKL. The CDR3 covers 12 residues. The ends were cut back, 10 bases at V and 7 bases at J, with 13 bases in the middle. The CDR3 nucleotides read TGCGCCACTCGACGGGTTGGTGAAAAACTGTTTTTT. This codes for CATRRVGEKLFF.

The rearrangement uses TRBV5-1 and TRBJ1-1; weak D call: TRBD1 (5 bases). The CDR3 is 13 amino acids. The ends were cut back, 0 bases at V and 3 bases at J, with 6 bases in the middle. Per germline, CDR1 SGHRS and CDR2 YFSETQ. The CDR3: CASSLVQDTEAFF. The CDR3 region has the DNA TGCGCCAGCAGCTTGGTACAGGACACTGAAGCTTTCTTT.